The rows below give T cell receptor beta chains drawn from one sample of a study of human T cells and chemical hapten exposure. One entry per CDR3 protein, called by TCRdb with MiXCR from the RACE reads. Here the sample spans under 200,000 distinct CDR3 sequences, around 30% being singletons. This specimen consisted of whole blood, obtained in connection with sensitization to the hapten diphenylcyclopropenone (DPC). These receptors were obtained from a woman younger than 35 with alopecia areata. Some clones in this sample may be carry-over from other donors' samples. Both conserved end residues are part of each CDR3. The D gene is left open where the match is weak. Not all rows give a size; the values are once, few, many and, for expanded clones, a class.

clone_size: NA
j_call: TRBJ2-7
v_call: TRBV6-5
d_call: NA
cdr3_nt: TGTGCCAGCAGGGGGACGAAGGGTAGCTCCTACGAGCAGTACTTC
cdr3_aa: CASRGTKGSSYEQYF

clone_size: NA
j_call: TRBJ1-5
v_call: TRBV12-3/TRBV12-4
d_call: NA
cdr3_nt: TGTGCCAGCAGTTCACTTCTCAATCAGCCCCAGCATTTT
cdr3_aa: CASSSLLNQPQHF

clone_size: once
j_call: TRBJ1-5
v_call: TRBV29-1
d_call: NA
cdr3_nt: TGCAGCGTCCAACGGGGTGATGGTCAGCCCCAGCATTTT
cdr3_aa: CSVQRGDGQPQHF

clone_size: NA
j_call: TRBJ2-1
v_call: TRBV4-2
d_call: TRBD2
cdr3_nt: TGTGCCAGCAGCCTCAAAGGACTAGCGGGAACCAAAGCCTACAATGAGCAGTTCTTC
cdr3_aa: CASSLKGLAGTKAYNEQFF

clone_size: few
j_call: TRBJ2-2
v_call: TRBV5-6
d_call: NA
cdr3_nt: TGTGCCAGCAGCTTGGTGGTAGGGAAGGACGGGGAGCTGTTTTTT
cdr3_aa: CASSLVVGKDGELFF

clone_size: few
j_call: TRBJ2-2
v_call: TRBV9
d_call: NA
cdr3_nt: TGTGCCAGCAGCGTAGTATCGATGGCGGCAACCGGGGAGCTGTTTTTT
cdr3_aa: CASSVVSMAATGELFF

clone_size: NA
j_call: TRBJ2-1
v_call: TRBV4-3
d_call: NA
cdr3_nt: TGCGCCAGCAGCCATAGCACACACTACAATGAGCAGTTCTTC
cdr3_aa: CASSHSTHYNEQFF

clone_size: once
j_call: TRBJ1-1
v_call: TRBV4-1
d_call: NA
cdr3_nt: TGCGCCAGCAGCCAAGTCATGAGGGAGACTGAAGCTTTCTTT
cdr3_aa: CASSQVMRETEAFF

clone_size: NA
j_call: TRBJ1-1
v_call: TRBV24-1
d_call: NA
cdr3_nt: TGTGCCACCAGTGAGGGCACTGAAGCTTTCTTT
cdr3_aa: CATSEGTEAFF

clone_size: few
j_call: TRBJ2-2
v_call: TRBV30
d_call: NA
cdr3_nt: TGTGCCTGGACTCCGAGGCGGACCGGGGAGCTGTTTTTT
cdr3_aa: CAWTPRRTGELFF

clone_size: few
j_call: TRBJ1-2
v_call: TRBV6-6
d_call: NA
cdr3_nt: TGTGCCAGCAGTTACTCAGGCAGCTATGGCTACACCTTC
cdr3_aa: CASSYSGSYGYTF

clone_size: NA
j_call: TRBJ1-2
v_call: TRBV4-3
d_call: NA
cdr3_nt: TGCGCCAGCAGCCAAGATCGGGCAGGGATGTATGGCTACACCTTC
cdr3_aa: CASSQDRAGMYGYTF

clone_size: few
j_call: TRBJ1-5
v_call: TRBV7-2
d_call: NA
cdr3_nt: TGTGCCAGCAGCTTAGTAGGGGGGGCCAATCAGCCCCAGCATTTT
cdr3_aa: CASSLVGGANQPQHF

clone_size: NA
j_call: TRBJ2-3
v_call: TRBV7-2
d_call: NA
cdr3_nt: TGTGCCAGCAGCCCAGGTACCGGCTGGGTGGCAGATACGCAGTATTTT
cdr3_aa: CASSPGTGWVADTQYF

clone_size: NA
j_call: TRBJ2-1
v_call: TRBV20-1
d_call: TRBD2
cdr3_nt: TGCAGTGCTAGATTCACTAGCGGGAGCCCTGAGCAGTTCTTC
cdr3_aa: CSARFTSGSPEQFF

clone_size: NA
j_call: TRBJ2-1
v_call: TRBV19
d_call: NA
cdr3_nt: TGTGCCAGTAGCCACTTGGGGGGGGCAAACGGCAATGAGCAGTTCTTC
cdr3_aa: CASSHLGGANGNEQFF

clone_size: NA
j_call: TRBJ1-1
v_call: TRBV7-2
d_call: NA
cdr3_nt: TGTGCCAGCAGCTTTTCTCCACCGGGTCTTGGGCACACTGAAGCTTTCTTT
cdr3_aa: CASSFSPPGLGHTEAFF

clone_size: once
j_call: TRBJ1-6
v_call: TRBV7-8
d_call: TRBD1
cdr3_nt: TGTGCCAGCAGCCCCCGGGACAGGCATTCACCCCTCCACTTT
cdr3_aa: CASSPRDRHSPLHF

clone_size: few
j_call: TRBJ2-5
v_call: TRBV28
d_call: TRBD2
cdr3_nt: TGTGCCAGCAGTTTCACCCAAGCGGGGGTTCCATTCGGGGAGACCCAGTACTTC
cdr3_aa: CASSFTQAGVPFGETQYF

clone_size: NA
j_call: TRBJ2-2
v_call: TRBV3-1
d_call: TRBD1
cdr3_nt: TGTGCCAGCAGCCAGGGGGACAGGCGCACCGGGGAGCTGTTTTTT
cdr3_aa: CASSQGDRRTGELFF

clone_size: few
j_call: TRBJ2-3
v_call: TRBV11-2
d_call: TRBD2
cdr3_nt: TGTGCCAGCAGCAGAGGGGTCCTAGCGGGTTACACAGATACGCAGTATTTT
cdr3_aa: CASSRGVLAGYTDTQYF

clone_size: NA
j_call: TRBJ2-1
v_call: TRBV9
d_call: NA
cdr3_nt: TGTGCCAGCAGCGGCGGGGCTGGCTACAATGAGCAGTTCTTC
cdr3_aa: CASSGGAGYNEQFF

clone_size: NA
j_call: TRBJ2-1
v_call: TRBV29-1
d_call: TRBD1
cdr3_nt: TGCAGCGTGGCGGACAGGGGGCGCTTCAATGAGCAGTTCTTC
cdr3_aa: CSVADRGRFNEQFF

clone_size: NA
j_call: TRBJ2-7
v_call: TRBV27
d_call: NA
cdr3_nt: TGTGCCAGCAGTTTTGAGAGCTCCTACGAGCAGTACTTC
cdr3_aa: CASSFESSYEQYF

clone_size: few
j_call: TRBJ2-7
v_call: TRBV18
d_call: NA
cdr3_nt: TGTGCCAGCTCGTCCTTGGGCAGCGAGCAGTACTTC
cdr3_aa: CASSSLGSEQYF

clone_size: few
j_call: TRBJ2-7
v_call: TRBV4-3
d_call: TRBD1
cdr3_nt: TGCGCCAGCAGCCAAGGAGGGACAGGGGAACGCGAGCAGTACTTC
cdr3_aa: CASSQGGTGEREQYF

clone_size: few
j_call: TRBJ1-5
v_call: TRBV2
d_call: NA
cdr3_nt: TGTGCCAGCAGTCCCGACATGCTCAATCAGCCCCAGCATTTT
cdr3_aa: CASSPDMLNQPQHF

clone_size: few
j_call: TRBJ1-2
v_call: TRBV20-1
d_call: NA
cdr3_nt: TGCAGTGCTAGAGTAAGACACCCGGGCTACACCTTC
cdr3_aa: CSARVRHPGYTF

clone_size: few
j_call: TRBJ2-3
v_call: TRBV12-3/TRBV12-4
d_call: NA
cdr3_nt: TGTGCCAGCTCAAGGGGTGGTCGCTCCTTAAATACGCAGTATTTT
cdr3_aa: CASSRGGRSLNTQYF

clone_size: NA
j_call: TRBJ2-2
v_call: TRBV4-1
d_call: NA
cdr3_nt: TGCGCCAGCAGCCGAGAGACGGTTAACACCGGGGAGCTGTTTTTT
cdr3_aa: CASSRETVNTGELFF

clone_size: NA
j_call: TRBJ1-2
v_call: TRBV9
d_call: TRBD1
cdr3_nt: TGTGCCAGCAGCGGCACAGGGGGCCGTTCCTATGGCTACACCTTC
cdr3_aa: CASSGTGGRSYGYTF

clone_size: few
j_call: TRBJ2-7
v_call: TRBV20-1
d_call: NA
cdr3_nt: TGCAGTGCTAGAGATTTTTTTACTCGGGACGGTCCCTACGAGCAGTACTTC
cdr3_aa: CSARDFFTRDGPYEQYF

clone_size: few
j_call: TRBJ2-3
v_call: TRBV11-2
d_call: NA
cdr3_nt: TGTGCCAGCAGAACCCGGGGCCAAGGGCGCACAGATACGCAGTATTTT
cdr3_aa: CASRTRGQGRTDTQYF

clone_size: NA
j_call: TRBJ1-1
v_call: TRBV27
d_call: NA
cdr3_nt: TGTGCCAGCAGTTTATGGGGGGCGGCAGGCACTGAAGCTTTCTTT
cdr3_aa: CASSLWGAAGTEAFF

clone_size: NA
j_call: TRBJ2-1
v_call: TRBV13
d_call: TRBD2
cdr3_nt: TGTGCCAGCGATTTTAGCGGGAGGGGGGAGCAGTTCTTC
cdr3_aa: CASDFSGRGEQFF